A single sample gave rise to the 2 T cell receptor beta chains below, sequenced in a study of T cell responses to AZD1222 COVID-19 vaccine. Assay used: immunoSEQ multiplex PCR; TCRdb lists only in-frame clones, some missing. The sample has 130,000 to 150,000 clones; under 95% are singletons. The sample consisted of peripheral blood, taken on day 0 of AZD1222 vaccination. The receptors were gathered from an adult in good health.

The CDR3: CASSLDRGMNTEAFF. CDR3 coding DNA: TGCGCCAGCAGCCTCGACAGAGGGATGAACACTGAAGCTTTCTTT. The J gene is TRBJ1-1, the V gene TRBV5-1, with D perhaps matching TRBD1 (5 bases). This CDR3 has 15 amino acids. CDR1 and CDR2 from the germline V gene are SGHRS and YFSETQ. The germline V and J ends were trimmed by 4 bases and 0 bases, with 13 bases remaining between them.

The table lists this clone with a count of one. The chain recombines TRBV4-1 with TRBJ1-1; D remains ambiguous. This CDR3 is 13 amino acids long. V was cut by 0 bases and J by 3 bases, with 5 bases left in between. The germline V gene encodes CDR1 MGHRA and CDR2 YSYEKL. The CDR3 protein is CASSQDRDTEAFF. The CDR3, as DNA: TGCGCCAGCAGCCAAGATAGGGACACTGAAGCTTTCTTT.